These 22 T cell receptor beta chains were sequenced from one sample in a study of graft-versus-host responses after intestinal transplantation. These receptors have no known antigen. Clones were read by immunoSEQ multiplex PCR, and TCRdb kept only the in-frame ones, dropping some. The repertoire consists of approximately 89,000 clones, with about 93% occurring once and the leading ten covering around 0.18%. The material was unstimulated CD4+ T cells sorted from spleen or lymph node cells, obtained before intestinal transplant. All receptors come from a human donor who received an intestinal transplant.

V gene TRBV9 combines with J gene TRBJ1-2, with TRBD1 as a possible D gene (6 bases). V was cut by 0 bases and J by 5 bases, with 14 bases left in between. The CDR3 sequence is 15 residues long. Per the germline V gene, CDR1 is SGDLS and CDR2 is YYNGEE. The DNA for the CDR3 is TGTGCCAGCAGCGTAGGGTACAGGGCAAGTTATGGCTACACCTTC. Translation: CASSVGYRASYGYTF.

V usage is TRBV11-1 and J usage is TRBJ2-7, with 8 bases that match TRBD1. CDR3 length equals 14 residues. V lost 5 bases, J lost 4 bases, and 7 bases stayed unmatched. From germline, CDR1 is SGHAT and CDR2 FQDESV (reference sequence). CDR3: CASSPTGGPYEQYF. The CDR3 DNA is TGTGCCAGCAGCCCAACAGGGGGGCCTTACGAGCAGTACTTC. The complete variable domain, with remaining parts taken from reference TRBV11-1 and TRBJ2-7, reads EAEVAQSPRYKITEKSQAVAFWCDPISGHATLYWYRQILGQGPELLVQFQDESVVDDSQLPKDRFSAERLKGVDSTLKIQPAELGDSAMYLCASSPTGGPYEQYFGPGTRLTVT.

The gene calls are TRBV7-3 and TRBJ2-1; 14 bases match TRBD2. CDR1 and CDR2 (germline): SGHTA, FQGTGA. The CDR3 length is 15 residues. J was trimmed by 6 bases and V by 3 bases; bases with no gene match: 1. CDR3 sequence: CASSFGLAGGNEQFF. The CDR3 DNA follows: TGTGCCAGCAGCTTCGGACTAGCGGGGGGCAATGAGCAGTTCTTC.

This rearrangement joins TRBV27 to TRBJ1-4; tentative D call: TRBD1 (5 bases). Trimming shortened V by 5 bases and J by 8 bases, and 18 bases separated the two germline ends. CDR3 length: 15 amino acids. Germline loops: CDR1 MNHEY, CDR2 SMNVEV (reference sequence). The DNA for the CDR3 is TGTGCCAGCAGTCCTTCCGGGACGGAGGGAGAAAAACTGTTTTTT. This codes for CASSPSGTEGEKLFF.

The chain uses TRBV5-1 and TRBJ2-5; possibly TRBD1 for D (6 bases). V lost 4 bases and J 0 bases, leaving 10 bases between the germline ends. The CDR3 spans 14 residues. Germline values: CDR1 SGHRS, CDR2 YFSETQ. As DNA, the CDR3 is TGCGCCAGCAGCCCCGGACAGTACCAAGAGACCCAGTACTTC. Translating gives CASSPGQYQETQYF.

The rearrangement links TRBV27 to TRBJ2-7; TRBD1 aligns across 7 bases. Looked up from germline, CDR1 is MNHEY and CDR2 is SMNVEV (reference sequence). The CDR3 consists of 15 residues. Germline trimming cut 3 bases from V and 3 bases from J; bases unmatched to any gene: 8. The CDR3 nucleotides read TGTGCCAGCAGTTTCCTGACAGGGTCGGGCTACGAGCAGTACTTC. Amino acids: CASSFLTGSGYEQYF.

The gene calls are TRBV5-5 and TRBJ2-1, with D possibly TRBD1 on 8 matching bases. The germline V and J ends were trimmed by 0 bases and 7 bases, with 14 bases remaining between them. The V gene's germline CDR1 is SGHKS and CDR2 YYEKEE (reference sequence). The CDR3 runs 15 residues. The CDR3 protein is CASSLGTGTTNEQFF. CDR3 DNA: TGTGCCAGCAGCTTGGGGACAGGGACTACTAATGAGCAGTTCTTC.

J is TRBJ1-6 and V is TRBV2; the D gene is possibly TRBD1 (5 bases). V lost 3 bases to trimming and J lost 9 bases, with 12 bases between them. Germline V gives CDR1 SNHLY, CDR2 FYNNEI. The length of the CDR3 is 14 residues. CDR3 sequence (DNA): TGTGCCAGCAGTGAGGAGGGTAGGGGTTCACCCCTCCACTTT. As protein: CASSEEGRGSPLHF.

The genes are TRBV28 and TRBJ2-3; no clear D. Trimming shortened V by 7 bases and J by 1 base, and 18 bases separated the two germline ends. The germline gives CDR1 MDHEN, CDR2 SYDVKM. The CDR3 has 16 amino acids. The CDR3 loop reads CASTLVRVSGTDTQYF. CDR3 DNA: TGTGCCAGCACCCTTGTCCGGGTTTCTGGCACAGATACGCAGTATTTT.

J is TRBJ2-7 and V is TRBV6-1, with 10 nucleotides matching TRBD2. Germline CDR1 MNHNS, CDR2 SASEGT. The CDR3 has 15 amino acids. The ends lost 7 bases at V and 2 bases at J; junction bases unmatched: 8. CDR3 DNA: TGTGCCAGCATAATAGGACTAGCGGAACCCTACGAGCAGTACTTC. Its translation: CASIIGLAEPYEQYF.

V usage is TRBV9 and J usage is TRBJ2-3, with a tentative D call TRBD1 (6 bases). The V and J ends lost 1 base and 0 bases respectively, with 9 bases between them. The V gene's germline CDR1 is SGDLS and CDR2 YYNGEE. This CDR3 region has 15 residues. The CDR3 loop is CASSVTRGSTDTQYF. Written as DNA, the CDR3 is TGTGCCAGCAGCGTAACCAGGGGAAGCACAGATACGCAGTATTTT.

The V gene is TRBV6-6, the J gene TRBJ2-1; no reliable D call. The CDR3 extends over 11 amino acids. The germline V gene has CDR1 MNHNY and CDR2 SVGAGI (reference sequence). The V gene lost 10 bases and the J gene lost 0 bases, with 4 bases spanning the gap. The CDR3 nucleotides are TGTGCCACCGGCTCCTACAATGAGCAGTTCTTC. Its protein product is CATGSYNEQFF.

The chain combines TRBV5-1 with TRBJ2-1; 13 nucleotides match TRBD2. J lost 4 bases, V lost 2 bases, and 6 bases had no gene match. Germline V lookup: CDR1 SGHRS, CDR2 YFSETQ. CDR3 length: 17 amino acids. CDR3 residues: CASSLGLAGDMYNEQFF. DNA of the CDR3: TGCGCCAGCAGCTTAGGACTAGCGGGGGATATGTACAATGAGCAGTTCTTC.

The chain carries TRBV7-3 and TRBJ2-2; possible D gene TRBD2, 6 bases. V shed 5 bases and J shed 1 base, with 14 bases lying between them. Germline-derived CDR1 and CDR2 are SGHTA and FQGTGA. This CDR3 comprises 16 residues. CDR3 nucleotides: TGTGCCAGCAGCCAACGGTGGGGAGGGAACACCGGGGAGCTGTTTTTT. Its translation: CASSQRWGGNTGELFF.

The chain recombines TRBV7-9 with TRBJ2-5; 8 bases map to TRBD1. The junction had 14 bases not matched to a gene; V was cut back by 3 bases and J by 5 bases. The CDR3 extends over 17 amino acids. CDR1 and CDR2 from the germline V gene are SEHNR and FQNEAQ (reference sequence). Here the CDR3 DNA reads TGTGCCAGCAGCTTCTTAATTCAGGGGGCCATTAGGGAGACCCAGTACTTC. Translated: CASSFLIQGAIRETQYF. The full variable domain, its missing parts supplied by reference TRBV7-9 and TRBJ2-5, is DTGVSQNPRHKITKRGQNVTFRCDPISEHNRLYWYRQTLGQGPEFLTYFQNEAQLEKSRLLSDRFSAERPKGSFSTLEIQRTEQGDSAMYLCASSFLIQGAIRETQYFGPGTRLLVL.

This chain links TRBV2 with TRBJ1-1, with D uncertain. Germline CDR1 and CDR2: SNHLY and FYNNEI. The CDR3 runs to 13 residues. V was clipped by 8 bases and J by 4 bases, with 14 bases between them. The CDR3 DNA is TGTGCCAGCGGGAGGGTTCCGGGCACTGAAGCTTTCTTT. It is translated as CASGRVPGTEAFF.

This chain joins TRBV6-5 and TRBJ2-1; D remains ambiguous. Trimming shortened V by 2 bases and J by 0 bases, and 8 bases separated the two germline ends. The germline V gene has CDR1 MNHEY and CDR2 SVGAGI. The CDR3 runs 15 residues. The CDR3 spells CASSYVPSSYNEQFF. The CDR3 nucleotides are TGTGCCAGCAGTTACGTACCCAGCTCCTACAATGAGCAGTTCTTC.

V usage is TRBV18 and J usage is TRBJ1-1; 8 bases line up with TRBD1. With V trimmed by 3 bases and J by 4 bases, 4 bases remained unmatched. The CDR3 totals 14 residues. CDR1 is KGHSH and CDR2 is LQKENI in the germline V gene. The CDR3, as DNA: TGTGCCAGCTCACCCCTTGACAGGGGCACTGAAGCTTTCTTT. It specifies CASSPLDRGTEAFF.

The J gene is TRBJ2-7, the V gene TRBV11-2; 11 bases are a match to TRBD1. Germline-derived CDR1 and CDR2 are SGHAT and FQNNGV. CDR3 length: 14 amino acids. V lost 7 bases and J lost 4; bases outside the gene matches: 6. CDR3 bases: TGTGCCAGCACCGGGACAGGGGGAGGTTACGAGCAGTACTTC. Amino acid sequence: CASTGTGGGYEQYF. The full variable domain, in which reference TRBV11-2 and TRBJ2-7 provide the parts outside the CDR3, is EAGVAQSPRYKIIEKRQSVAFWCNPISGHATLYWYQQILGQGPKLLIQFQNNGVVDDSQLPKDRFSAERLKGVDSTLKIQPAKLEDSAVYLCASTGTGGGYEQYFGPGTRLTVT.

This chain connects TRBV12-5 to TRBJ2-1, with D possibly TRBD1 on 5 matching bases. This CDR3 is 14 amino acids long. Germline V gene lookup returns CDR1 LGHNT and CDR2 FRNRAP. Trimming took 3 bases from V and 2 from J, leaving 8 bases between them. The CDR3 DNA sequence: TGTGCTAGTGGTTTTGGGGCCCCCTACAATGAGCAGTTCTTC. Encoded protein: CASGFGAPYNEQFF.

J is TRBJ2-1 and V is TRBV7-9, with D tentatively TRBD1 (6 bases). The germline gives CDR1 SEHNR, CDR2 FQNEAQ (reference sequence). The CDR3 is 13 amino acids. Trimming removed 3 bases from V and 4 bases from J, with 7 bases in between. For the CDR3, the DNA is TGTGCCAGCAGCTTTGGACAGTACAATGAGCAGTTCTTC. It is translated as CASSFGQYNEQFF.

The chain combines TRBV7-2 with TRBJ1-2; no clear D gene. Germline V lookup: CDR1 SGHTA, CDR2 FQGNSA. The length of the CDR3 is 13 residues. V was clipped by 5 bases and J by 8 bases, with 15 bases between them. The CDR3 bases are TGTGCCAGCAGCGACGGGAATTTCGGGGGCTACACCTTC. Translating it yields CASSDGNFGGYTF.